The rows below give T cell receptor beta chains drawn from one sample of a study of shared clonotypes between healthy human individuals. Generated by immunoSEQ multiplex PCR, the TCRdb table keeps only in-frame clones and is missing some. The table has approximately 500,000 clones, 90% to 96% seen once. The specimen was naive CD4+ T cells sorted from blood. The receptors derive from a woman aged 25 to 39 in good health. Each CDR3 is given with its conserved first and last residue. The order of the fields is CDR3 DNA, CDR3 protein, CDR3 length, J gene, V gene, clone size, D gene. The D gene is left open where the match is weak. The listing skips clone size in some rows; elsewhere it reads once, few, many or a size class.

cdr3_nt: TGTGCCAGCAGAGCGGGAGCGGGCCCCGGGGAGCTGTTTTTT
cdr3_aa: CASRAGAGPGELFF
cdr3_length: 14
j_call: TRBJ2-2
v_call: TRBV2
clone_size: .
d_call: TRBD2

cdr3_nt: TGTGCCAGCATGGGGGTAAGCAATCAGCCCCAGCATTTT
cdr3_aa: CASMGVSNQPQHF
cdr3_length: 13
j_call: TRBJ1-5
v_call: TRBV2
clone_size: .
d_call: .

cdr3_nt: TGTGCCAGCAGTGAAACCTGGCGGAGCAATCAGCCCCAGCATTTT
cdr3_aa: CASSETWRSNQPQHF
cdr3_length: 15
j_call: TRBJ1-5
v_call: TRBV2
clone_size: .
d_call: .

cdr3_nt: TGTGCCAGCAGTGAAGCGGACGTTACCGGGGAGCTGTTTTTT
cdr3_aa: CASSEADVTGELFF
cdr3_length: 14
j_call: TRBJ2-2
v_call: TRBV2
clone_size: .
d_call: .

cdr3_nt: TGTGCCAGCACAACAGGGTCCGGGGAGCTGTTTTTT
cdr3_aa: CASTTGSGELFF
cdr3_length: 12
j_call: TRBJ2-2
v_call: TRBV6-6
clone_size: once
d_call: .

cdr3_nt: TGTGCCAGCAGTTACGGACAGGGCACTGAAGCTTTCTTT
cdr3_aa: CASSYGQGTEAFF
cdr3_length: 13
j_call: TRBJ1-1
v_call: TRBV27
clone_size: .
d_call: TRBD1

cdr3_nt: TGTGCCAGCTCACCGAGCCAGTTGAACACTGAAGCTTTCTTT
cdr3_aa: CASSPSQLNTEAFF
cdr3_length: 14
j_call: TRBJ1-1
v_call: TRBV18
clone_size: .
d_call: .

cdr3_nt: TGTGCCAGCAGCGGAGACAGGGCGCTACGAAGCGAGCAGTACTTC
cdr3_aa: CASSGDRALRSEQYF
cdr3_length: 15
j_call: TRBJ2-7
v_call: TRBV7-3
clone_size: .
d_call: TRBD1

cdr3_nt: TGTGCCAGCATCATTGGGGGGGTAAACACCGGGGAGCTGTTTTTT
cdr3_aa: CASIIGGVNTGELFF
cdr3_length: 15
j_call: TRBJ2-2
v_call: TRBV28
clone_size: .
d_call: TRBD2

cdr3_nt: TGTGCCAGCAGCTTGGGATTACAGGATCTGGACTACACCTTC
cdr3_aa: CASSLGLQDLDYTF
cdr3_length: 14
j_call: TRBJ1-2
v_call: TRBV5-4
clone_size: .
d_call: .

cdr3_nt: TGCAGCGTTGCGAACTTCTTAGGCTACACCTTC
cdr3_aa: CSVANFLGYTF
cdr3_length: 11
j_call: TRBJ1-2
v_call: TRBV29-1
clone_size: .
d_call: .

cdr3_nt: TGTGCCAGCAGTTTTATACAGGGGGCCTACGAGCAGTACTTC
cdr3_aa: CASSFIQGAYEQYF
cdr3_length: 14
j_call: TRBJ2-7
v_call: TRBV28
clone_size: .
d_call: TRBD1

cdr3_nt: TGTGCCAGCAGCTTGAGACTAGCGAACACCGGGGAGCTGTTTTTT
cdr3_aa: CASSLRLANTGELFF
cdr3_length: 15
j_call: TRBJ2-2
v_call: TRBV11-2
clone_size: .
d_call: .

cdr3_nt: TGTGCCAGCAGCCCCACTCCCGGGACAGGGTACAATGAGCAGTTCTTC
cdr3_aa: CASSPTPGTGYNEQFF
cdr3_length: 16
j_call: TRBJ2-1
v_call: TRBV7-9
clone_size: once
d_call: TRBD1

cdr3_nt: TGTGCCACCAGCTTCCATGGACAGCAGGGAGGGGCTTTCTTT
cdr3_aa: CATSFHGQQGGAFF
cdr3_length: 14
j_call: TRBJ1-1
v_call: TRBV15
clone_size: .
d_call: .

cdr3_nt: TGTGCCAGTACACGACTAGCGGGAGTTGGGCTGACTGAGCAGTTCTTC
cdr3_aa: CASTRLAGVGLTEQFF
cdr3_length: 16
j_call: TRBJ2-1
v_call: TRBV19
clone_size: .
d_call: TRBD2

cdr3_nt: TGTGCCAGCGGGGAAATGGGGGGCTCGTACGAGCAGTACTTC
cdr3_aa: CASGEMGGSYEQYF
cdr3_length: 14
j_call: TRBJ2-7
v_call: TRBV5-6
clone_size: .
d_call: .

cdr3_nt: TGTGCCAGCAGTGCTACTAGCGGGAGAGGCGAGCAGTACTTC
cdr3_aa: CASSATSGRGEQYF
cdr3_length: 14
j_call: TRBJ2-7
v_call: TRBV6-5
clone_size: .
d_call: TRBD2

cdr3_nt: TGTGCCAGCAGCCCCCAGCGCCTTAACCTCCACTTT
cdr3_aa: CASSPQRLNLHF
cdr3_length: 12
j_call: TRBJ1-6
v_call: TRBV28
clone_size: .
d_call: .

cdr3_nt: TGTGCCAGCAGTGAAGGACTAGCGGTGAATACGCAGTATTTT
cdr3_aa: CASSEGLAVNTQYF
cdr3_length: 14
j_call: TRBJ2-3
v_call: TRBV6-1
clone_size: .
d_call: TRBD2

cdr3_nt: TGTGCCAGCAGCTATGGCCGGGAGGGGCTGAAGTTCTTC
cdr3_aa: CASSYGREGLKFF
cdr3_length: 13
j_call: TRBJ2-1
v_call: TRBV7-3
clone_size: .
d_call: TRBD2

cdr3_nt: TGCGCCAGCAGCCAGGACAGCTCTGGAAACACCATATATTTT
cdr3_aa: CASSQDSSGNTIYF
cdr3_length: 14
j_call: TRBJ1-3
v_call: TRBV5-1
clone_size: .
d_call: .

cdr3_nt: TGTGCCAGCAGCTTAGAAACGGGTTCCTACGAGCAGTACTTC
cdr3_aa: CASSLETGSYEQYF
cdr3_length: 14
j_call: TRBJ2-7
v_call: TRBV7-9
clone_size: .
d_call: .

cdr3_nt: TGCGCCAGCAGCGCAAGCCCCATCTCCTACGAGCAGTACTTC
cdr3_aa: CASSASPISYEQYF
cdr3_length: 14
j_call: TRBJ2-7
v_call: TRBV4-1
clone_size: .
d_call: .

cdr3_nt: TGTGCCAGCAGGGAACCGACTAGCGGGAGATACGAGCAGTACTTC
cdr3_aa: CASREPTSGRYEQYF
cdr3_length: 15
j_call: TRBJ2-7
v_call: TRBV6-1
clone_size: .
d_call: TRBD2

cdr3_nt: TGTGCCAGCAGCCTCCGGGACCGGCACTACGAGCAGTACTTC
cdr3_aa: CASSLRDRHYEQYF
cdr3_length: 14
j_call: TRBJ2-7
v_call: TRBV5-4
clone_size: .
d_call: .

cdr3_nt: TGTGCCAGCAGTTACAGGGGTTCAGGGTCCGGGGAGCTGTTTTTT
cdr3_aa: CASSYRGSGSGELFF
cdr3_length: 15
j_call: TRBJ2-2
v_call: TRBV6-6
clone_size: .
d_call: .

cdr3_nt: TGTGCCAGCGGGCCTATAGCGGGGGGACTCACAGATACGCAGTATTTT
cdr3_aa: CASGPIAGGLTDTQYF
cdr3_length: 16
j_call: TRBJ2-3
v_call: TRBV7-7
clone_size: .
d_call: TRBD2

cdr3_nt: TGTGCCAGCAGCAGCCAAGGACTAGTCCGAAGGGGCTCCTACAATGAGCAGTTCTTC
cdr3_aa: CASSSQGLVRRGSYNEQFF
cdr3_length: 19
j_call: TRBJ2-1
v_call: TRBV7-2
clone_size: once
d_call: TRBD2

cdr3_nt: TGTGCCTGGAGTTTCCCCCTTTCGTCCAGGAGAAATCAGCCCCAGCATTTT
cdr3_aa: CAWSFPLSSRRNQPQHF
cdr3_length: 17
j_call: TRBJ1-5
v_call: TRBV30
clone_size: .
d_call: .

cdr3_nt: TGCGCCAGCAGCCCGCAAAGCTACGAGCAGTACTTC
cdr3_aa: CASSPQSYEQYF
cdr3_length: 12
j_call: TRBJ2-7
v_call: TRBV5-1
clone_size: .
d_call: .

cdr3_nt: TGTGCCAGCTCCTCGACTATTTCCTACGAGCAGTACTTC
cdr3_aa: CASSSTISYEQYF
cdr3_length: 13
j_call: TRBJ2-7
v_call: TRBV27
clone_size: .
d_call: .

cdr3_nt: TGTGCCAGCAGCTCCCTGTTGGGTCTGAGGGAGCAGTACTTC
cdr3_aa: CASSSLLGLREQYF
cdr3_length: 14
j_call: TRBJ2-7
v_call: TRBV11-2
clone_size: .
d_call: .

cdr3_nt: TGTGCCAGCAGCCGGACCCAAGTAGATGAAAAACTGTTTTTT
cdr3_aa: CASSRTQVDEKLFF
cdr3_length: 14
j_call: TRBJ1-4
v_call: TRBV7-9
clone_size: .
d_call: .

cdr3_nt: TGCGCCAGCAGCCCGACAGGGAGTGATGAAAAACTGTTTTTT
cdr3_aa: CASSPTGSDEKLFF
cdr3_length: 14
j_call: TRBJ1-4
v_call: TRBV10-1
clone_size: few
d_call: TRBD1

cdr3_nt: TGTGCCAGCAGTTTAGGGACTAGCGGCCTCAATGAGCAGTTCTTC
cdr3_aa: CASSLGTSGLNEQFF
cdr3_length: 15
j_call: TRBJ2-1
v_call: TRBV28
clone_size: .
d_call: TRBD2

cdr3_nt: TGTGCCAGCATCATTGGGTCGGGAGACGTCGGCGGGGAGCTGTTTTTT
cdr3_aa: CASIIGSGDVGGELFF
cdr3_length: 16
j_call: TRBJ2-2
v_call: TRBV28
clone_size: .
d_call: .

cdr3_nt: TGCGCCAGCAGCTTGGATCTTTATGGCCAGGGGAGGGCCGGGGAGCTGTTTTTT
cdr3_aa: CASSLDLYGQGRAGELFF
cdr3_length: 18
j_call: TRBJ2-2
v_call: TRBV5-1
clone_size: .
d_call: .

cdr3_nt: TGTGCCAGCAGTTTTTCCGACAGGGTCTTCGGCTACACCTTC
cdr3_aa: CASSFSDRVFGYTF
cdr3_length: 14
j_call: TRBJ1-2
v_call: TRBV28
clone_size: .
d_call: TRBD1